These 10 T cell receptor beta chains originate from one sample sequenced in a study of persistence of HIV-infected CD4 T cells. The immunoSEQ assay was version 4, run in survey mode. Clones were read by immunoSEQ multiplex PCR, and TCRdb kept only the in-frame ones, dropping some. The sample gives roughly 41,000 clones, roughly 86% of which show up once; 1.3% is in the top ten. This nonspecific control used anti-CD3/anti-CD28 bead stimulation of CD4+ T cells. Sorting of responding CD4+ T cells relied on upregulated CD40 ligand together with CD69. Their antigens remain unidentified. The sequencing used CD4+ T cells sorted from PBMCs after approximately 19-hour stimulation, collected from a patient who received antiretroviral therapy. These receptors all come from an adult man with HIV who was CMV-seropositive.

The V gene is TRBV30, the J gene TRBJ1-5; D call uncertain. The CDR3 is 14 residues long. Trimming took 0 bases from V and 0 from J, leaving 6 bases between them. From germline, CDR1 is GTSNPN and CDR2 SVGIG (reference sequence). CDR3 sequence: CAWSVYHSNQPQHF. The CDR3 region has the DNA TGTGCCTGGAGTGTATACCATAGCAATCAGCCCCAGCATTTT.

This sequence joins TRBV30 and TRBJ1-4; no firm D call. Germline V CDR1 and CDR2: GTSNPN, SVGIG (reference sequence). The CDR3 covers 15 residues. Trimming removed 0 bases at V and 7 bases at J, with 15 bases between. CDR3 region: CAWSVRRPTREKLFF. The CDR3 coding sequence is TGTGCCTGGAGTGTACGGCGGCCGACGCGTGAAAAACTGTTTTTT.

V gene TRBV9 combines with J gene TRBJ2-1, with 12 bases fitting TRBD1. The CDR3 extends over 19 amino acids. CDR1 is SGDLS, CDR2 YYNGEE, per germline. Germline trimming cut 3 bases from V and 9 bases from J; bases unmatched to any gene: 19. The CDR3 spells CASSGWDRGRAGERGEQFF. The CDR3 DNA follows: TGTGCCAGCAGCGGATGGGACAGGGGGCGAGCGGGAGAAAGAGGTGAGCAGTTCTTC.

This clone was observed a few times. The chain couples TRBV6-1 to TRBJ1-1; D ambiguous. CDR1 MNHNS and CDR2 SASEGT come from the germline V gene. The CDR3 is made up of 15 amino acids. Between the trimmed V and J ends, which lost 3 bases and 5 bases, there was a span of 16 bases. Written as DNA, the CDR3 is TGTGCCAGCAGTGAGCGAGGTCTCCCGGGGACTGAAGCTTTCTTT. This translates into CASSERGLPGTEAFF.

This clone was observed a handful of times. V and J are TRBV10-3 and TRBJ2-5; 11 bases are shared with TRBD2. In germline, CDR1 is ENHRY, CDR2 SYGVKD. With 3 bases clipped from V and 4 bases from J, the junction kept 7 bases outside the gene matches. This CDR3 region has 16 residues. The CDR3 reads CAISEVLAGEGETQYF. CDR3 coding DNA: TGTGCCATCAGTGAAGTACTAGCGGGAGAGGGAGAGACCCAGTACTTC.

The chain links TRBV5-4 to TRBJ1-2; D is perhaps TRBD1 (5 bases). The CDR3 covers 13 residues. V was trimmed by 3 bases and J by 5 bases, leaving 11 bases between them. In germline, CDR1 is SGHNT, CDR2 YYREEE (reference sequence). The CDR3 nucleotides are TGTGCCAGCAGCTCACCGGGACGATATGGCTACACCTTC. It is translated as CASSSPGRYGYTF.

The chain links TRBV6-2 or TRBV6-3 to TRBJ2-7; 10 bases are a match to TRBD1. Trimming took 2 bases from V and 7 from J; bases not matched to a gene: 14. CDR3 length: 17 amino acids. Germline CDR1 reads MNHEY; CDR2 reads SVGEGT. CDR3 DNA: TGTGCCAGCAGTTACACCACAGCCCGGACAGGGGGAAGAGAGCAGTACTTC. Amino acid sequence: CASSYTTARTGGREQYF.

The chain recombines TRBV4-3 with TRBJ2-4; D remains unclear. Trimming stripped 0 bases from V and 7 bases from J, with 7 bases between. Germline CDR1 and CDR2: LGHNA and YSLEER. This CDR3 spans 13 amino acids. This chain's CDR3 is CASSQDRFNIQYF. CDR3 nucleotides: TGCGCCAGCAGCCAAGATAGGTTTAACATTCAGTACTTC.

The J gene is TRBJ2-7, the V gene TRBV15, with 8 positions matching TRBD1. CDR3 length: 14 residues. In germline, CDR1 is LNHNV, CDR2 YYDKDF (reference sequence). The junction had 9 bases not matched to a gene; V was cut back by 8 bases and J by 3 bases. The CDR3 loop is CATGGDRPFYEQYF. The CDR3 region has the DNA TGTGCCACCGGTGGGGACAGGCCTTTCTACGAGCAGTACTTC.

As DNA, the CDR3 is TGCGCCAGCAGTCCTTCCTCCCCGACAGGGGGCTACAATGAGCAGTTCTTC. The encoded protein is CASSPSSPTGGYNEQFF. The chain recombines TRBV5-1 with TRBJ2-1, with 9 bases fitting TRBD1. Per the germline V gene, CDR1 is SGHRS and CDR2 is YFSETQ. The CDR3 spans 17 residues. The V gene end was trimmed by 5 bases and the J gene end by 3 bases; junction bases not matched to a gene: 12.